The clone carrying this T cell receptor beta chain turned up a few times. The sample comes from a study of blood T cell repertoires in COVID-19. About the research overall: The origin of the acute and convalescent COVID-19 samples was the United States, Italy and Spain. Sources were T cells, B-cell-depleted T cells, or PBMCs; the material itself was cDNA or gDNA.

The germline CDR1 and CDR2 sequences are LGHNT and FRNRAP. V gave up 5 bases and J gave up 3 bases; unmatched junction bases: 11. This CDR3 comprises 16 residues. Original processing notes: Reference gene primer amplification yielded estimated nucleated cell counts. The repertoire was sequenced with immunoSEQ multiplex PCR; TCRdb's copy has only in-frame clones and lacks some. V, J and clone size were drawn from that table, and D and trimming were deduced from the DNA. This table holds tens of thousands of clones, around 86% found once. This chain joins TRBV12-5 and TRBJ2-3; 7 bases map to TRBD1. Sequenced material: peripheral blood. The sequence came from a man in his sixties with active COVID-19. This chain's CDR3 is CASGPKTGERTDTQYF. The CDR3 DNA sequence: TGTGCTAGTGGTCCGAAAACAGGGGAACGAACAGATACGCAGTATTTT.